This T cell receptor (beta chain) was recovered during a study of T cell repertoires in cytomegalovirus infection. The wider study: Signatures in public TCR beta sequences pointed to both CMV infection and matching HLA type.

This CDR3 has 15 amino acids. Trimming took 4 bases from V and 0 from J, leaving 13 bases between them. TCRdb reprocessed the reads via MiXCR and lists one record per CDR3 protein. Of approximately 500,000 distinct CDR3 sequences listed, about 11% are singletons. As to this clonotype: Since a much larger clone is just one base distant, this may be a read error.

Sample: PBMCs. The sequence derives from a human donor in good health (CMV status not recorded). Some clones in this sample may be carry-over from other donors' samples. The chain links TRBV12-3 or TRBV12-4 to TRBJ2-7; D remains ambiguous. The CDR3 loop is CASSSTEEPSYEQYF. CDR3 nucleotides: TGTGCCAGCAGTTCAACAGAGGAGCCCTCCTACGAGCAGTACTTC.